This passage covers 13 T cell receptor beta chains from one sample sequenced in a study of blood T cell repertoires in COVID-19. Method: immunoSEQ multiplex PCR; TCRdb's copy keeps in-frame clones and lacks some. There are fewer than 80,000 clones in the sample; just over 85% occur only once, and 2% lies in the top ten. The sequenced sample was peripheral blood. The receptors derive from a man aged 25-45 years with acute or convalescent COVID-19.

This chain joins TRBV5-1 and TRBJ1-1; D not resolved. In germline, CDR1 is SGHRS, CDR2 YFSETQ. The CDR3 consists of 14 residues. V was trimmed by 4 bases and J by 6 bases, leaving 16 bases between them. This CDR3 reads CASSKTDFKPEAFF. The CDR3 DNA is TGCGCCAGCAGCAAGACGGACTTCAAGCCTGAAGCTTTCTTT.

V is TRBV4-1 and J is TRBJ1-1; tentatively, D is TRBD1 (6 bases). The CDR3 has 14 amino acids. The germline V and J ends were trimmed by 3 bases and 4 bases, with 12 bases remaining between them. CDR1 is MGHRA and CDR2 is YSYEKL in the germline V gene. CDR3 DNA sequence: TGCGCCAGCAGCCACGGCCAGGGGACCACTGAAGCTTTCTTT. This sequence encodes CASSHGQGTTEAFF.

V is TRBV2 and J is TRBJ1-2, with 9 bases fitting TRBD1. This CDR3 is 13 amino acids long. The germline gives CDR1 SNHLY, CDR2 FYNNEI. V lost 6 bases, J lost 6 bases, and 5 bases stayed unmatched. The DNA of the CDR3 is TGTGCCAGCAGCGGGACAGGGTCTGATGGCTACACCTTC. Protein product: CASSGTGSDGYTF. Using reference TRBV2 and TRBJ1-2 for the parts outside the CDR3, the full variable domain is EPEVTQTPSHQVTQMGQEVILRCVPISNHLYFYWYRQILGQKVEFLVSFYNNEISEKSEIFDDQFSVERPDGSNFTLKIRSTKLEDSAMYFCASSGTGSDGYTFGSGTRLTVV.

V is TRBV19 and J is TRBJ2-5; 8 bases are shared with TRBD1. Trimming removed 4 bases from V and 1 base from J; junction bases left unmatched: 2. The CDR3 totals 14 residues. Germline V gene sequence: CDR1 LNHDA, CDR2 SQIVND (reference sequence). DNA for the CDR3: TGTGCCAGTAGTAGAGGACAGGGCCAAGAGACCCAGTACTTC. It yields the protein CASSRGQGQETQYF. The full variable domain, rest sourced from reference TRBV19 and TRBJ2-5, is DGGITQSPKYLFRKEGQNVTLSCEQNLNHDAMYWYRQDPGQGLRLIYYSQIVNDFQKGDIAEGYSVSREKKESFPLTVTSAQKNPTAFYLCASSRGQGQETQYFGPGTRLLVL.

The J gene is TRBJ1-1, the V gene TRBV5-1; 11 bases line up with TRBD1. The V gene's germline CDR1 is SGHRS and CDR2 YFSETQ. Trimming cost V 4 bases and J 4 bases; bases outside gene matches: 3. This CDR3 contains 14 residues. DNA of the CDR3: TGCGCCAGCAGCACTGGACAGGGGGCCACTGAAGCTTTCTTT. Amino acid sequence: CASSTGQGATEAFF.

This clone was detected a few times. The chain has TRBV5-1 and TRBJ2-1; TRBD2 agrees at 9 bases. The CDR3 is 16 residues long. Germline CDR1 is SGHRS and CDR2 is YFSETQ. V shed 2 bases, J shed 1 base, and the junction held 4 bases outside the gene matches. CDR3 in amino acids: CASSLASGTSYNEQFF. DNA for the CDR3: TGCGCCAGCAGCTTAGCTAGCGGGACTTCCTACAATGAGCAGTTCTTC.

This chain's CDR3 is CASSPFYRLAGSNNEQFF. CDR3 nucleotides: TGTGCCAGCTCACCATTTTATCGGCTAGCGGGATCTAACAATGAGCAGTTCTTC. This chain links TRBV18 with TRBJ2-1, with TRBD2 matching 9 bases. The CDR3 is 18 amino acids. Germline assignment: CDR1 KGHSH and CDR2 LQKENI. V lost 2 bases to trimming and J lost 5 bases; unmatched junction nucleotides: 13.

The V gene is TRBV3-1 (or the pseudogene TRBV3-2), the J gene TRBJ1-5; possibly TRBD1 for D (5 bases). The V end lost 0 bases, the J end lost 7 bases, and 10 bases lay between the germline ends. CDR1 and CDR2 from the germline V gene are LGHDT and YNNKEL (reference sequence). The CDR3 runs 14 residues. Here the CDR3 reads CASSQEVGGQPQHF. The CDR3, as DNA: TGTGCCAGCAGCCAAGAAGTCGGGGGACAGCCCCAGCATTTT.

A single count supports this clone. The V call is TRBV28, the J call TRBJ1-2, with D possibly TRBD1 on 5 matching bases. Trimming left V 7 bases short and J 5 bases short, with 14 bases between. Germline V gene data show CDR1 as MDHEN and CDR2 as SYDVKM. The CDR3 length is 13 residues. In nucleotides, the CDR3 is TGTGCCAGCACCCCTGGGGGGGGATATGGCTACACCTTC. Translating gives CASTPGGGYGYTF.

The chain's CDR3 is CATSDGNQPQHF. The DNA of the CDR3 is TGTGCCACCAGTGACGGGAATCAGCCCCAGCATTTT. The rearrangement links TRBV24-1 to TRBJ1-5; D unclear. There are 12 residues in the CDR3. V gave up 4 bases and J gave up 4 bases, with 4 bases separating them. CDR1 is KGHDR and CDR2 is SFDVKD in the germline V gene.

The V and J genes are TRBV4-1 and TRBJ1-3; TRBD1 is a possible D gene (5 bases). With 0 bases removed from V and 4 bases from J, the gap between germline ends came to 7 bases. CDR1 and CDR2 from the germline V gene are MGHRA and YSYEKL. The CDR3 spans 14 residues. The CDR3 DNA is TGCGCCAGCAGCCAAGATCGACAGGGAAACACCATATATTTT. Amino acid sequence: CASSQDRQGNTIYF.

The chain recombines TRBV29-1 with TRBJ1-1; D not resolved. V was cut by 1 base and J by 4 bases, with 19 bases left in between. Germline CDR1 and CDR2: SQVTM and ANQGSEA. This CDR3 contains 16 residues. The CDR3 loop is CSVEGQVALGSTEAFF. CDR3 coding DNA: TGCAGCGTTGAAGGGCAGGTCGCCCTCGGAAGCACTGAAGCTTTCTTT.

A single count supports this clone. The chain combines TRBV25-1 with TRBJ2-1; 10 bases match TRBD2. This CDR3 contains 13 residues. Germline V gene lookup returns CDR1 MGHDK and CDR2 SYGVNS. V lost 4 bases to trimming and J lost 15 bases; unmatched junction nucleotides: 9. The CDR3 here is CASSAERGGYRFF. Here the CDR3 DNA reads TGTGCCAGCAGTGCTGAGCGGGGGGGATATCGGTTCTTC.